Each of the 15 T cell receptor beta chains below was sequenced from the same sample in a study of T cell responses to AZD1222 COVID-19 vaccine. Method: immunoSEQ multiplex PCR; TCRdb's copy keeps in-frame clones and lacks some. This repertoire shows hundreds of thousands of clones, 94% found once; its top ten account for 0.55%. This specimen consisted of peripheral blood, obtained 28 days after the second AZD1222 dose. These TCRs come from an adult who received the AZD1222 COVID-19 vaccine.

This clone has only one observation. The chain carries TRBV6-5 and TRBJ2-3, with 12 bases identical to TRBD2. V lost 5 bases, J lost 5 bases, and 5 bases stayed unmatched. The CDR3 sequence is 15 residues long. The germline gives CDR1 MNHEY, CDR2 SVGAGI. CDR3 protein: CASSPSGGAVDTQYF. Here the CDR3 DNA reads TGTGCCAGCAGTCCTAGCGGGGGGGCCGTAGATACGCAGTATTTT.

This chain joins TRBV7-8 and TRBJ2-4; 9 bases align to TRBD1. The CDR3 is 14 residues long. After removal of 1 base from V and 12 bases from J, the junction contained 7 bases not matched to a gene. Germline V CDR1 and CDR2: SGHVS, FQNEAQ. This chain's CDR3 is CASSLGGTGQSQYF. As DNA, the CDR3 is TGTGCCAGCAGCTTAGGGGGGACAGGGCAAAGTCAGTACTTC.

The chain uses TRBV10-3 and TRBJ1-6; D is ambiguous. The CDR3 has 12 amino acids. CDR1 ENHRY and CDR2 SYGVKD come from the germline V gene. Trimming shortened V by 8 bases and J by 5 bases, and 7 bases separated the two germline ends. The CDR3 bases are TGTGCCATCGGGGAGGATAATTCACCCCTCCACTTT. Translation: CAIGEDNSPLHF.

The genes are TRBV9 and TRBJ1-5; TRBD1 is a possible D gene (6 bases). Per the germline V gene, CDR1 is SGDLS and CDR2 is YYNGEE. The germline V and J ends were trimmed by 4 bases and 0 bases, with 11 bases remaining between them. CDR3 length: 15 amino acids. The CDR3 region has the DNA TGTGCCAGCAGCCTAACGGACAGTAGCAATCAGCCCCAGCATTTT. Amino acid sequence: CASSLTDSSNQPQHF.

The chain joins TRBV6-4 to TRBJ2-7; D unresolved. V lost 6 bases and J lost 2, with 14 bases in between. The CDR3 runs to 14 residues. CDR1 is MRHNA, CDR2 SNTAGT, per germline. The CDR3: CASRPDDGAYEQYF. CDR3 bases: TGTGCCAGCAGGCCGGACGATGGGGCCTACGAGCAGTACTTC.

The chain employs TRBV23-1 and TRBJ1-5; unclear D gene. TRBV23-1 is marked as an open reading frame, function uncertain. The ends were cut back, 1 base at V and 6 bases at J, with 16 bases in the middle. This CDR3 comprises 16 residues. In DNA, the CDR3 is TGCGCCAGCAGTCAATTCGGGGAACCCTTCCGTCAGCCCCAGCATTTT. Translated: CASSQFGEPFRQPQHF.

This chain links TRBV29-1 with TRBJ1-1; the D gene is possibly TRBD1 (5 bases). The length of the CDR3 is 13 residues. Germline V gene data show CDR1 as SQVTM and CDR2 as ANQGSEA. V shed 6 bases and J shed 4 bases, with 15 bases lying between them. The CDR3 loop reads CSVIVGGTTEAFF. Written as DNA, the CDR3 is TGCAGCGTCATCGTGGGGGGGACCACTGAAGCTTTCTTT. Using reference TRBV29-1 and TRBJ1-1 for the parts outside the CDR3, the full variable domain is SAVISQKPSRDICQRGTSLTIQCQVDSQVTMMFWYRQQPGQSLTLIATANQGSEATYESGFVIDKFPISRPNLTFSTLTVSNMSPEDSSIYLCSVIVGGTTEAFFGQGTRLTVV.

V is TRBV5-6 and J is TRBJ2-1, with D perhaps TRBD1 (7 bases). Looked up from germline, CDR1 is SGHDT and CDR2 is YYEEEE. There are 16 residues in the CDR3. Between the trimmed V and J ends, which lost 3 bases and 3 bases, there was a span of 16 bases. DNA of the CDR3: TGTGCCAGCAGCTCGATGGCAGGGGGGCGCTACAATGAGCAGTTCTTC. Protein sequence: CASSSMAGGRYNEQFF.

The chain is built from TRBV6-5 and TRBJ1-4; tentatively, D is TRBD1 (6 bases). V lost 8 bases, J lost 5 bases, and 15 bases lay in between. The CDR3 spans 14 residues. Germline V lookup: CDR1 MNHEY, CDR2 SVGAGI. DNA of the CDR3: TGTGCCAGCCAGCAAAGGGGGATCAATGAAAAACTGTTTTTT. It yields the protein CASQQRGINEKLFF.

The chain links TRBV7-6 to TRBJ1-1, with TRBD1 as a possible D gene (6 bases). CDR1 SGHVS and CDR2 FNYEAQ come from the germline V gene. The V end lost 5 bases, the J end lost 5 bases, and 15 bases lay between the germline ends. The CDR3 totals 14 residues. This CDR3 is CASSTQVGGTEAFF. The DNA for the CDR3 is TGTGCCAGCAGCACCCAGGTAGGGGGGACTGAAGCTTTCTTT.

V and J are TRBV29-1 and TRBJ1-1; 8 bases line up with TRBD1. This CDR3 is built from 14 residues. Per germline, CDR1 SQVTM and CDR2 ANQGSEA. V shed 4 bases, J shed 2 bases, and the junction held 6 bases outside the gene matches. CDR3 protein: CSVADRGRNTEAFF. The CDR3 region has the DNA TGCAGCGTTGCCGACAGGGGCCGAAACACTGAAGCTTTCTTT. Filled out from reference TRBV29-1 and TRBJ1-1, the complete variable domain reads SAVISQKPSRDICQRGTSLTIQCQVDSQVTMMFWYRQQPGQSLTLIATANQGSEATYESGFVIDKFPISRPNLTFSTLTVSNMSPEDSSIYLCSVADRGRNTEAFFGQGTRLTVV.

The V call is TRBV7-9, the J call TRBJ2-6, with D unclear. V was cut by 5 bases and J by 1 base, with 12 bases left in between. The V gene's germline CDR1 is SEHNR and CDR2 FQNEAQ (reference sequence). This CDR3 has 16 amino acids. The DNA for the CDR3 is TGTGCCAGCAGCGTATCTTGGTTTTCTGGGGCCAACGTCCTGACTTTC. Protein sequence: CASSVSWFSGANVLTF.

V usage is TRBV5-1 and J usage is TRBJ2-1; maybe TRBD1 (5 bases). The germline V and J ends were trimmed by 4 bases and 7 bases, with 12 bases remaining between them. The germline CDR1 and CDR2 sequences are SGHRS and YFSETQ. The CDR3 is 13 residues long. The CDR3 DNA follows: TGCGCCAGCAGCCGGAGTCCAGGGAATGAGCAGTTCTTC. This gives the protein CASSRSPGNEQFF.

The CDR3 loop is CSASKGEQFF. Written as DNA, the CDR3 is TGCAGTGCTAGTAAGGGTGAGCAGTTCTTC. The genes are TRBV20-1 and TRBJ2-1, with no clear D. The CDR3 runs 10 residues. From germline, CDR1 is DFQATT and CDR2 SNEGSKA (reference sequence). Trimming took off 3 bases at V and 9 bases at J, with 6 bases between the two ends.

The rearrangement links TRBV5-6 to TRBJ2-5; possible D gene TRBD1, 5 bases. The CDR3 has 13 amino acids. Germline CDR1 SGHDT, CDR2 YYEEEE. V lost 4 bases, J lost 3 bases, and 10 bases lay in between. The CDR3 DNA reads TGTGCCAGCAGCCCGGACACGAAAGAGACCCAGTACTTC. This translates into CASSPDTKETQYF. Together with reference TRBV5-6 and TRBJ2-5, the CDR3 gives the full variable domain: DAGVTQSPTHLIKTRGQQVTLRCSPKSGHDTVSWYQQALGQGPQFIFQYYEEEERQRGNFPDRFSGHQFPNYSSELNVNALLLGDSALYLCASSPDTKETQYFGPGTRLLVL.